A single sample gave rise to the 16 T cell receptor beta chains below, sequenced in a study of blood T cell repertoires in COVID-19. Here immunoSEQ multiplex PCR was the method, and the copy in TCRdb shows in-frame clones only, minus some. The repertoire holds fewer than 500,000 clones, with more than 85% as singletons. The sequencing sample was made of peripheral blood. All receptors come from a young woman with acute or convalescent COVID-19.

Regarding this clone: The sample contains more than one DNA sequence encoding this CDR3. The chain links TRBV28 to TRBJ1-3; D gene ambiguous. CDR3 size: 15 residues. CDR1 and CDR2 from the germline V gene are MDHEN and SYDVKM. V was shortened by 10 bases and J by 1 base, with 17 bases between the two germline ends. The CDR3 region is CATKNPGKSGNTIYF. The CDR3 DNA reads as TGTGCCACCAAAAACCCGGGGAAATCTGGAAACACCATATATTTT.

CDR3 protein: CASSLRQNSPLHF. CDR3 in DNA: TGTGCCAGCAGCCTGAGACAGAATTCACCCCTCCACTTT. The chain has TRBV3-1 (or the pseudogene TRBV3-2) and TRBJ1-6, with a possible D match to TRBD1 (5 bases). V gave up 4 bases and J gave up 7 bases, with 8 bases separating them. Germline CDR1 is LGHDT and CDR2 is YNNKEL (reference sequence). This CDR3 comprises 13 residues.

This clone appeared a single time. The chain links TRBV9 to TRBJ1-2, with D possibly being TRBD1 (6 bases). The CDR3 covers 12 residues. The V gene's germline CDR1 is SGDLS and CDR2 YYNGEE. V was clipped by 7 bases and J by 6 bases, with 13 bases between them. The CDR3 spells CASRTGTDGYTF. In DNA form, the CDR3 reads TGTGCCAGCCGAACAGGGACGGATGGCTACACCTTC.

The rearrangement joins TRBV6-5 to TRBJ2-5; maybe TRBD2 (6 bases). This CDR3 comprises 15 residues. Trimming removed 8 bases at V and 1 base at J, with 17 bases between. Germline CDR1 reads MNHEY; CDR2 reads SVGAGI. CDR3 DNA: TGTGCCAGCCGCAGCGGAGGCGGGGCCCAAGAGACCCAGTACTTC. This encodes CASRSGGGAQETQYF.

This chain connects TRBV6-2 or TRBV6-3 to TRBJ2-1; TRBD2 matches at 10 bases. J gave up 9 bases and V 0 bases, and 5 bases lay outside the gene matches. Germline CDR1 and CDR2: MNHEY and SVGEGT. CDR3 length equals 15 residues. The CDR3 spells CASSYSLAGGTEQFF. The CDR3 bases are TGTGCCAGCAGTTACTCATTAGCGGGGGGCACTGAGCAGTTCTTC.

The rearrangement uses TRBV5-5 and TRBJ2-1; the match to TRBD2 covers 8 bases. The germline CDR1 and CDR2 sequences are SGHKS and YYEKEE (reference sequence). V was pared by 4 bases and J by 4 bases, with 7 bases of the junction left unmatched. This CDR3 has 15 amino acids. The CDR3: CASSPTGGTYNEQFF. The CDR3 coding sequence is TGTGCCAGCAGCCCTACGGGGGGGACGTACAATGAGCAGTTCTTC.

CDR3 DNA sequence: TGTGCCCTGACAGGACCGACTCTCCCCGGGGAGCTGTTTTTT. Translation: CALTGPTLPGELFF. V and J are TRBV30 and TRBJ2-2; D is perhaps TRBD1 (6 bases). CDR3 length: 14 residues. V lost 8 bases, J lost 6 bases, and 19 bases lay in between. Germline V CDR1 and CDR2: GTSNPN, SVGIG (reference sequence).

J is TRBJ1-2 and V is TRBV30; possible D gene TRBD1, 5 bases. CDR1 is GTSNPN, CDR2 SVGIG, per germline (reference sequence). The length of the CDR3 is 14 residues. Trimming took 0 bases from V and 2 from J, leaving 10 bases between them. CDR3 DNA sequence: TGTGCCTGGAGTGTAGGGGCCACCAACTATGGCTACACCTTC. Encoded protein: CAWSVGATNYGYTF.

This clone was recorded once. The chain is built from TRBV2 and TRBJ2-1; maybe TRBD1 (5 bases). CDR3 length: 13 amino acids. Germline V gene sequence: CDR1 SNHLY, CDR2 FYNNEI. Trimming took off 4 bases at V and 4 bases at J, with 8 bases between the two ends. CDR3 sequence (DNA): TGTGCCAGCAGTGGGCAGGGATACAATGAGCAGTTCTTC. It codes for CASSGQGYNEQFF.

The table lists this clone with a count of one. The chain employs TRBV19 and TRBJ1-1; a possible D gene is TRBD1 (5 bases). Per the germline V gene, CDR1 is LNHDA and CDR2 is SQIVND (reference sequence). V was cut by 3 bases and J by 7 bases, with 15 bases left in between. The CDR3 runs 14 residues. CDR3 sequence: CASSISQGFGEAFF. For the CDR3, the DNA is TGTGCCAGTAGTATCAGCCAGGGTTTCGGTGAAGCTTTCTTT.

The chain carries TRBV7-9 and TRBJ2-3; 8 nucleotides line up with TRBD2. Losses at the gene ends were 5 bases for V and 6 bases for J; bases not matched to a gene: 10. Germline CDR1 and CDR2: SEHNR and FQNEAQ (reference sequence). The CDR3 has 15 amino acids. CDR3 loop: CASSKIGGGRDTQYF. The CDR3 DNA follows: TGTGCCAGCAGCAAAATCGGCGGGGGGCGGGATACGCAGTATTTT.

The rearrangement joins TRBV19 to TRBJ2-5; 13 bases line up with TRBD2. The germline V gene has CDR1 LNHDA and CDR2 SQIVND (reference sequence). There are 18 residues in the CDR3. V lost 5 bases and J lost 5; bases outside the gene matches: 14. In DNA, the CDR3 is TGTGCCAGTAGTCCGGGGACTAGCGGGGCGGGTTGGTATGAGACCCAGTACTTC. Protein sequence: CASSPGTSGAGWYETQYF.

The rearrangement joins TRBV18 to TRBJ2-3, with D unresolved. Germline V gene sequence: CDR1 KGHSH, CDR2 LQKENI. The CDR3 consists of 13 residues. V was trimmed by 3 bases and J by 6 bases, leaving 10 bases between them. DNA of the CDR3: TGTGCCAGCTCACCGAACAATGTGGATACGCAGTATTTT. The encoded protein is CASSPNNVDTQYF.

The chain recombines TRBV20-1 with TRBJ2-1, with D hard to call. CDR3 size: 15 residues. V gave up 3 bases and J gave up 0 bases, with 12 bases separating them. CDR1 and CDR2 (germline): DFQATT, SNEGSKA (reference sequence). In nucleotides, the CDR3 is TGCAGTGCTAGTTCCATCCTGAGCTCCTACAATGAGCAGTTCTTC. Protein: CSASSILSSYNEQFF.

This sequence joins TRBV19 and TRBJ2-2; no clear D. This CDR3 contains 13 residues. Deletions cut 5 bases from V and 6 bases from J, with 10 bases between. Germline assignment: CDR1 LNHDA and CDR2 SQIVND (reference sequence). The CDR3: CASSAVMAGELFF. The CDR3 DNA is TGTGCCAGTAGTGCGGTTATGGCCGGGGAGCTGTTTTTT.

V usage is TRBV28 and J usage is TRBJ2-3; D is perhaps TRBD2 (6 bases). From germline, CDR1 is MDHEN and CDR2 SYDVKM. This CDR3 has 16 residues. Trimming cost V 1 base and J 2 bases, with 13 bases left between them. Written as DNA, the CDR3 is TGTGCCAGCAGTTTATCCCCGCTAGCGCCCACAGATACGCAGTATTTT. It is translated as CASSLSPLAPTDTQYF.